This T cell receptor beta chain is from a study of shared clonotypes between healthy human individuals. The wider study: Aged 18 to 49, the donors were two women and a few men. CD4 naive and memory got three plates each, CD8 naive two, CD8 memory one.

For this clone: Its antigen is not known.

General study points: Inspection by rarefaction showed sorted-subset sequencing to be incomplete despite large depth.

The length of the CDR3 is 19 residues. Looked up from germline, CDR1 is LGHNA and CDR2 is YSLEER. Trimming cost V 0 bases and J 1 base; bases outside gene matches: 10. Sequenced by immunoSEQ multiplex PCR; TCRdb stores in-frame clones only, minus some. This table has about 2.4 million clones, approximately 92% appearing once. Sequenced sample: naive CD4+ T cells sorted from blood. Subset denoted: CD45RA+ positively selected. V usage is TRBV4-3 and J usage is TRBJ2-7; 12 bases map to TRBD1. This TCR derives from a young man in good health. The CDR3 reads CASSQDRDRGRIGSYEQYF. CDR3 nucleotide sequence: TGCGCCAGCAGCCAAGACCGGGACAGGGGGCGCATCGGTTCCTACGAGCAGTACTTC.